This TCR beta chain was found in a study of identical twins (dated by TCRdb to 2016 to 2018). Broadly, across the study: TCR alpha and beta repertoires from monozygotic twins, unrelated adults of various ages and cord blood were deep-sequenced to test whether fetal clonotypes persist. Replicate twin experiments were performed at different times using different library preparation protocols to rule out contamination.

Results and caveats for the whole study, not just this receptor: Fewer insertions were carried by abundant cord blood beta clonotypes; a weaker similar trend was observed in young adult naive repertoires, while no such trend was observed in memory repertoires. Out-of-frame TCR alpha sequences shared between twins showed an excess of low generation-probability sequences compared with coincidental sharing between unrelated individuals. Zero-insertion analyses could be partly confounded by invariant T cells such as MAIT and iNKT, although diverse VJ usage argued against such confounding for most clonotypes. The excess sharing between twins in beta out-of-frame sequences was weaker because fewer shared sequences reduced the signal-to-noise ratio. Recombination models systematically underestimated out-of-frame TCR alpha sharing in monozygotic twins but agreed with sharing between unrelated individuals. Because the same donors could not be followed over many years, the conclusions depended on cross-sectional statistical analysis.

A word on this clonotype: What antigen it recognizes has not been identified. Qualities for individual bases were not recorded, and no much larger clone is one base off.

Every donor in the study was a healthy Caucasian. Miltenyi CD45RO+ enrichment and human naive T-cell isolation kits were used to isolate memory (CD45RO+) and naive T cells from PBMC. Library preparation was by 5' RACE. Sequenced on an Illumina HiSeq 2000. Template switching introduced a universal primer binding site; the final cDNA contained a unique molecular identifier, enabling accurate counting of TCR cDNA molecules. First-strand cDNA for TCR alpha and beta chains was synthesized from specific primers in the conserved constant-segment region. To control for contamination, every cDNA library was double barcoded, receiving both a SMART-Mk sample barcode and Illumina barcodes. TruSeq adapter sequences and Illumina sample barcodes were added in two successive PCR steps. Sequencing of the TCR alpha and beta cDNA libraries was done on the Illumina HiSeq platform using custom primers. The published analysis was carried out like this. MiGEC processed the raw reads to extract unique molecular identifiers, while MiXCR was used to determine the CDR3 positions. For each individual, recombination models were inferred using an EM algorithm with the repgenHMM and IGoR tools. The tcR package in R was used for shared clonotype analysis, with sharing normalized by the product of cloneset sizes. To study raw recombination without the effects of thymic and clonal selection, out-of-frame nonproductive sequences were analyzed. Through fastp at Q25 and MiXCR, TCRdb rebuilt clones from the public reads, retaining in-frame beta chains. Each CDR3 protein gets just one entry, which takes the most common genes and DNA from the rows behind it. The V and J calls here are based on TCRdb, not the publication. The sample table lists some 97,000 distinct CDR3 sequences, 5.9% of them with a count of one. The biggest ten clones account for roughly 12% of the sample.

Material: memory T cells sorted from blood. The sample's cell subset or site label is to be understood as: CD45RO+ enriched T cells. The receptor comes from a woman aged 45-65 years in good health.

The DNA reads as follows: TGTGCCAGCGCATCACGGGCAAGAGCTATTGGAGAGACCCAGTACTTC. Translated, this is CASASRARAIGETQYF. Recombination connected TRBV14 to TRBJ2-5, with no confidently assigned D gene. CDR3 length: 16 amino acids, cysteine to phenylalanine. Only the CDR3 region is kept as DNA, spanning 48 bases read in frame from base 1. Between the V and J ends, shortened by 8 bases and 4 bases respectively, the junction contains 23 bases. CDR1 and CDR2, per the germline V gene, are SGHDN and FVKESK.